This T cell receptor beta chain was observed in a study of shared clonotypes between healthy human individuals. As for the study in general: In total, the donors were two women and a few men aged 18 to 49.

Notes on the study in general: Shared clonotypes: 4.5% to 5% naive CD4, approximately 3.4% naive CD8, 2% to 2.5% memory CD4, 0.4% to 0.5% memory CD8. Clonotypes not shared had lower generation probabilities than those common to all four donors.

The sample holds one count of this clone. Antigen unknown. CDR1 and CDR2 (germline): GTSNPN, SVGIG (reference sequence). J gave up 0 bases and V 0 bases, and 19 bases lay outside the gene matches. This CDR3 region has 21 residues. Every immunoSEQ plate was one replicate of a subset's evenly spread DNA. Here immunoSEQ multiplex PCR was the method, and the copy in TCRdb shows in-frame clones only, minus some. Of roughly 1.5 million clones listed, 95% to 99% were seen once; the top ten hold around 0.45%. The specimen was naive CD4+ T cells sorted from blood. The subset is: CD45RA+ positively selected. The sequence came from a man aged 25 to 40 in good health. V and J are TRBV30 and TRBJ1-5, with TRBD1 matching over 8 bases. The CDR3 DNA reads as TGTGCCTGGAGTGTAACCCGAACTATGGCAGGGGGCTCGATTAGCAATCAGCCCCAGCATTTT. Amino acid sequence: CAWSVTRTMAGGSISNQPQHF.